This TCR beta chain was retrieved from a study of blood T cell repertoires in COVID-19. In the original processing: Estimated nucleated cell counts came from reference gene primer amplification. Some clones are missing from TCRdb's copy, which holds only in-frame ones; the method was immunoSEQ multiplex PCR. That table furnishes V, J and clone size, whereas the DNA furnished D and trimming. The sample lists 200,000 to 300,000 clones, around 86% occurring once. This CDR3 is 14 amino acids long. Germline V CDR1 and CDR2: SGHKS, YYEKEE (reference sequence). The V and J ends lost 0 bases and 3 bases respectively, with 10 bases between them.

The sample comprised peripheral blood. The rearrangement uses TRBV5-5 and TRBJ2-7, with TRBD1 as a possible D gene (5 bases). The clonotype comes from a woman younger than 45 who had recovered from COVID-19. This chain's CDR3 is CASSLVGEYYEQYF. The CDR3 nucleotides read TGTGCCAGCAGCTTGGTAGGGGAATACTACGAGCAGTACTTC.